This TCR beta chain originates from a study of T cells in Graves' hyperthyroidism and ophthalmopathy. Turning to the study itself: Specimen type is peripheral blood, collected at initial diagnosis prior to any treatment. Findings and limits, study-wide: A 13 V-J signature model discriminated ophthalmopathy versus stable hyperthyroidism.

The diagnostic basis comprised clinical symptoms, serum thyroxine and TRAb, thyroid ultrasound and orbital computed tomography. The TCR beta CDR3 regions underwent amplification using RNA transcripts as the source. The primer set for the first-round RT-PCR of the TCR CDR3 was HTBI. TCRdb fed the multiplex PCR reads into MiXCR, producing one record per CDR3 protein. The sample holds some 620,000 distinct CDR3 sequences; about a sixth are singletons and the top ten take around 4%. As concerns this clonotype: Its antigen remains unknown.

CDR3 size: 15 residues. Germline V gives CDR1 SGHTA, CDR2 FQGTGA. The V call is TRBV7-3, the J call TRBJ2-1, with D maybe TRBD1 (6 bases). The J call is in doubt because the DNA end fits TRBJ2-7 better. Sample: blood. This receptor was taken from a woman in her 30s with Graves' hyperthyroidism. The CDR3 region is CASSLEGQSYNEQYF. The DNA of the CDR3 is TGTGCCAGCAGCTTAGAAGGACAGAGTTACAATGAGCAGTACTTC.